This T cell receptor beta chain was identified during a study of blood T cell repertoires in COVID-19. The ends lost 0 bases at V and 7 bases at J; junction bases unmatched: 5. This CDR3 contains 16 residues. Germline-derived CDR1 and CDR2 are LGHNA and YSLEER. As handled by the study authors: Scientists estimated how many nucleated cells there were by amplifying reference gene primers. Profiled with immunoSEQ multiplex PCR; TCRdb holds only in-frame clones, not every one. D and trimming come from the DNA, and the V and J calls and clone size come from that table. The sample lists 70,000 to 80,000 clones, around 85% occurring once.

Sequencing used peripheral blood. This sequence originates from a woman of 80 years or more with active or convalescent COVID-19. The chain employs TRBV4-3 and TRBJ2-1, with 11 bases identical to TRBD2. The CDR3 region has the DNA TGCGCCAGCAGCCAAGACGGGACTAGCGGTATGAATGAGCAGTTCTTC. This codes for CASSQDGTSGMNEQFF.